Following are 18 T cell receptor beta chains from one sample sequenced in a study of blood T cells in healthy people across ages (dated by TCRdb to 2013 to 2016). The library relied on 5' RACE. The sample was run on an Illumina HiSeq 2500. A second PCR of roughly 6 to 11 cycles was run with a J-beta primer mix and a sample-barcoded 5' primer. The public reads were reanalyzed by TCRdb: fastp trimming at Q25, MiXCR alignment, in-frame beta chains only. One record per CDR3 amino acid sequence lists the most common genes and DNA. This sample gives about 500,000 distinct CDR3 sequences in total; about 25% of them show up just once. 8.7% of the sample belongs to the ten largest clones. This same sample was also part of a study on T cells of mothers and their children.

Sequences were obtained from blood. These TCRs come from a boy younger than 18 in good health.

The V call is TRBV5-6, the J call TRBJ2-1; D gene unclear. V gave up 2 bases and J gave up 5 bases, with 8 bases separating them. This CDR3 spans 13 amino acids. Germline V gene sequence: CDR1 SGHDT, CDR2 YYEEEE. The CDR3 protein is CASSFPQDNEQFF. Written as DNA, the CDR3 is TGTGCCAGCAGCTTTCCGCAGGACAATGAGCAGTTCTTC.

This clonotype was found once. A much larger clone is a single base away; this may be a read error. J is TRBJ2-1 and V is TRBV7-2; 7 positions match TRBD2. V gave up 5 bases and J gave up 6 bases; unmatched junction bases: 10. CDR3 length equals 15 residues. In germline, CDR1 is SGHTA, CDR2 FQGNSA. The CDR3: CASSPETAGCNEQFF. The CDR3 DNA is TGTGCCAGCAGCCCCGAGACAGCGGGGTGCAATGAGCAGTTCTTC. Using reference TRBV7-2 and TRBJ2-1 for the parts outside the CDR3, the full variable domain is GAGVSQSPSNKVTEKGKDVELRCDPISGHTALYWYRQSLGQGLEFLIYFQGNSAPDKSGLPSDRFSAERTGGSVSTLTIQRTQQEDSAVYLCASSPETAGCNEQFFGPGTRLTVL.

This clonotype was detected a few times. This rearrangement joins TRBV20-1 to TRBJ2-7; no clear D. The CDR3 covers 13 residues. Germline CDR1 and CDR2: DFQATT and SNEGSKA (reference sequence). V was trimmed by 1 base and J by 4 bases, leaving 11 bases between them. The CDR3 protein is CSARVVSAYEQYF. The CDR3 DNA is TGCAGTGCTAGAGTAGTCTCAGCTTACGAGCAGTACTTC.

The J gene is TRBJ2-5, the V gene TRBV20-1, with D possibly matching TRBD1 (6 bases). The DNA end favors TRBJ2-7, so the J call may be wrong. This CDR3 comprises 14 residues. In germline, CDR1 is DFQATT, CDR2 SNEGSKA (reference sequence). CDR3 protein: CSARLQGGYYEQYF. The CDR3 nucleotides are TGCAGTGCTAGGTTGCAAGGGGGATACTACGAGCAGTACTTC.

This clonotype showed up many times. V is TRBV29-1 and J is TRBJ1-1, with D perhaps matching TRBD1 (6 bases). With 5 bases removed from V and 3 bases from J, the gap between germline ends came to 16 bases. Germline values: CDR1 SQVTM, CDR2 ANQGSEA. The CDR3 consists of 14 residues. CDR3 region: CSVRNLRGDTEAFF. The CDR3 DNA reads TGCAGCGTTCGGAACCTCAGGGGAGACACTGAAGCTTTCTTT. The full variable domain, completed using reference TRBV29-1 and TRBJ1-1, is SAVISQKPSRDICQRGTSLTIQCQVDSQVTMMFWYRQQPGQSLTLIATANQGSEATYESGFVIDKFPISRPNLTFSTLTVSNMSPEDSSIYLCSVRNLRGDTEAFFGQGTRLTVV.

This clonotype was counted only a few times. The chain carries TRBV6-1 and TRBJ1-4, with D hard to call. Germline assignment: CDR1 MNHNS and CDR2 SASEGT. V was cut by 7 bases and J by 8 bases, with 11 bases left in between. The CDR3 has 12 residues. The CDR3 coding sequence is TGTGCCAGCAATGGAGGGAAGGAAAAACTGTTTTTT. Amino acids: CASNGGKEKLFF.

The CDR3 nucleotides are TGTGCCAGCAGCTTAGGAGCGGGACAGGGTTATGGCTACACCTTC. It yields the protein CASSLGAGQGYGYTF. The chain carries TRBV7-9 and TRBJ1-2; 9 bases match TRBD1. Trimming took 1 base from V and 5 from J; bases not matched to a gene: 5. This CDR3 has 15 amino acids. Germline V gene sequence: CDR1 SEHNR, CDR2 FQNEAQ (reference sequence).

The chain recombines TRBV5-1 with TRBJ1-6; 12 positions agree with TRBD1. V shed 3 bases and J 10 bases; nucleotides not matched to a gene: 5. The CDR3 totals 15 residues. Per germline, CDR1 SGHRS and CDR2 YFSETQ. CDR3 coding DNA: TGCGCCAGCAGCTCGGGACAGGGGGCTGGATCACCCCTCCACTTT. Translation gives CASSSGQGAGSPLHF.

A remark on this clonotype: It is likely a read error, because the conserved phenylalanine at the end of the CDR3 is missing. This rearrangement joins TRBV7-2 to TRBJ2-7; D ambiguous. Germline loops: CDR1 SGHTA, CDR2 FQGNSA. The CDR3 has 12 amino acids. V was clipped by 1 base and J by 2 bases, with 3 bases between them. Written as DNA, the CDR3 is TGTGCCAGCAGCTTAGGGACCTACGAGCAGTACTCC. Protein sequence: CASSLGTYEQYS.

This clonotype appeared a few times. V and J are TRBV4-3 and TRBJ2-5; TRBD2 agrees at 9 bases. Matching the DNA end better, TRBJ2-1 makes the J call doubtful. The CDR3 has 19 amino acids. Germline V gene lookup returns CDR1 LGHNA and CDR2 YSLEER. CDR3 nucleotides: TGCGCCAGCAGCCAAGATGAGCCTTTGATAGCGGGGGTGAACAATGAGCAGTTCTTC. It encodes CASSQDEPLIAGVNNEQFF.

This chain uses TRBV7-9 with TRBJ2-7, with D perhaps TRBD1 or TRBD2 (5 bases each). V lost 4 bases and J lost 2, with 21 bases in between. The CDR3 loop spans 17 amino acids. Germline V gives CDR1 SEHNR, CDR2 FQNEAQ (reference sequence). In nucleotides, the CDR3 is TGTGCCAGCAGCTCGAGGGGACGGATCACGCATACCTACGAGCAGTACTTC. Its translation is CASSSRGRITHTYEQYF.

This clonotype was counted at least ten times. The DNA of the CDR3 is TGTGCCAGCAGTGACGCTAGCGGGAGGGATGAGCAGTTCTTC. Its translation: CASSDASGRDEQFF. The rearrangement links TRBV6-4 to TRBJ2-1, with 12 bases fitting TRBD2. Trimming removed 2 bases from V and 8 bases from J; junction bases left unmatched: 1. The CDR3 spans 14 residues. Germline values: CDR1 MRHNA, CDR2 SNTAGT.

The chain recombines TRBV19 with TRBJ2-5, with D unresolved. Germline V gives CDR1 LNHDA, CDR2 SQIVND (reference sequence). Between the trimmed V and J ends, which lost 10 bases and 4 bases, there was a span of 10 bases. CDR3 size: 11 residues. The DNA for the CDR3 is TGTGCCACCAAGGTCGGAGAGACCCAGTACTTC. It specifies CATKVGETQYF.

This clonotype has just a few counts. The chain combines TRBV27 with TRBJ1-6; 9 nucleotides align to TRBD1. Germline V gives CDR1 MNHEY, CDR2 SMNVEV (reference sequence). J was trimmed by 1 base and V by 6 bases; bases with no gene match: 7. The CDR3 has 17 amino acids. The CDR3 reads CASSIQGALSYNSPLHF. CDR3 nucleotides: TGTGCCAGCAGCATACAGGGGGCGCTTTCCTATAATTCACCCCTCCACTTT.

The rearrangement joins TRBV29-1 to TRBJ2-2, with 11 positions matching TRBD2. There are 15 residues in the CDR3. With V trimmed by 6 bases and J by 6 bases, 9 bases remained unmatched. Germline V CDR1 and CDR2: SQVTM, ANQGSEA. As DNA, the CDR3 is TGCAGCGTGGGACCACAGGGACTAGCGGCCGGGGAGCTGTTTTTT. This gives the protein CSVGPQGLAAGELFF.

In nucleotides, the CDR3 is TGTGCCAGCATCTTTACTGGGGGACAGGGTAGCGATTCACCCCTCCACTTT. Translating gives CASIFTGGQGSDSPLHF. The chain uses TRBV6-1 and TRBJ1-6; 9 positions match TRBD1. The germline V gene has CDR1 MNHNS and CDR2 SASEGT. The junction had 15 bases not matched to a gene; V was cut back by 7 bases and J by 8 bases. There are 17 residues in the CDR3.

The chain employs TRBV14 and TRBJ2-1; tentative D call: TRBD1 (6 bases). V lost 3 bases to trimming and J lost 10 bases, with 13 bases between them. The CDR3 loop spans 13 amino acids. Germline V gene lookup returns CDR1 SGHDN and CDR2 FVKESK. The chain's CDR3 is CASSQYRALEQFF. CDR3 sequence (DNA): TGTGCCAGCAGCCAGTACAGGGCGTTAGAGCAGTTCTTC.

This clonotype appeared a few times. The chain couples TRBV11-2 to TRBJ2-7; 8 nucleotides align to TRBD1. This CDR3 has 17 residues. Germline lookup yields CDR1 SGHAT and CDR2 FQNNGV. Trimming at V came to 5 bases and at J to 0 bases, leaving 12 bases not matched to a gene. The CDR3 protein is CASSPPRDRLSSYEQYF. DNA of the CDR3: TGTGCCAGCAGCCCCCCGCGGGACAGGCTAAGCTCCTACGAGCAGTACTTC.